The next 21 T cell receptor beta chains were all read from a single sample in a study of cytomegalovirus exposure and HLA in healthy donors. In the PCR, 60 Vbeta and 13 Jbeta primers were used. The protocol was immunoSEQ multiplex PCR, while the TCRdb copy is restricted to in-frame clones and leaves out a portion. Found here are roughly 160,000 clones, approximately 79% of them singletons; the top ten hold 4.3%. Sequencing used PBMCs. These receptors originate from a man aged 40-49 years in good health and CMV-seronegative.

This chain links TRBV11-2 with TRBJ2-7, with D perhaps TRBD1 (5 bases). Trimming took 6 bases from V and 1 from J, leaving 16 bases between them. The CDR3 contains 15 residues. Germline-derived CDR1 and CDR2 are SGHAT and FQNNGV. CDR3 DNA: TGTGCCAGCAGGAATATTCTAACAGGATCCTACGAGCAGTACTTC. Encoded protein: CASRNILTGSYEQYF.

The chain carries TRBV5-4 and TRBJ2-7; a weak D match, TRBD2 (6 bases). The CDR3 has 17 amino acids. V shed 0 bases and J shed 2 bases, with 18 bases lying between them. Per germline, CDR1 SGHNT and CDR2 YYREEE (reference sequence). CDR3 sequence: CASSLDSGTRTAYEQYF. CDR3 nucleotide sequence: TGTGCCAGCAGCTTGGATTCAGGGACTCGTACGGCCTACGAGCAGTACTTC.

This chain uses TRBV5-1 with TRBJ2-7; 8 nucleotides line up with TRBD1. J lost 7 bases, V lost 4 bases, and 7 bases had no gene match. CDR1 SGHRS and CDR2 YFSETQ come from the germline V gene. This CDR3 is 13 amino acids long. CDR3 in DNA: TGCGCCAGCAGCCTACCGGGACAGGAAGAGCAGTACTTC. Protein product: CASSLPGQEEQYF.

The chain recombines TRBV7-2 with TRBJ2-7; a possible D gene is TRBD1 (5 bases). The CDR3 is made up of 15 amino acids. V was shortened by 0 bases and J by 5 bases, with 14 bases between the two germline ends. The germline V gene encodes CDR1 SGHTA and CDR2 FQGNSA. The CDR3 loop reads CASSLAQGSYNEQYF. The CDR3 nucleotides are TGTGCCAGCAGCTTAGCCCAGGGTTCCTATAACGAGCAGTACTTC.

This chain links TRBV10-3 with TRBJ2-5; 10 bases are shared with TRBD2. This CDR3 contains 15 residues. The junction had 8 bases not matched to a gene; V was cut back by 5 bases and J by 5 bases. From germline, CDR1 is ENHRY and CDR2 SYGVKD. CDR3 residues: CAISREGSGGETQYF. CDR3 DNA: TGTGCCATCAGTCGAGAGGGTAGCGGGGGGGAGACCCAGTACTTC.

The V gene is TRBV9, the J gene TRBJ2-7; 9 bases map to TRBD1. There are 16 residues in the CDR3. Germline-derived CDR1 and CDR2 are SGDLS and YYNGEE. V lost 0 bases and J lost 3; bases outside the gene matches: 7. CDR3: CASSVAPQGANYEQYF. CDR3 nucleotides: TGTGCCAGCAGCGTAGCCCCACAGGGGGCGAACTACGAGCAGTACTTC. The whole variable domain, filled in from reference TRBV9 and TRBJ2-7, reads DSGVTQTPKHLITATGQRVTLRCSPRSGDLSVYWYQQSLDQGLQFLIQYYNGEERAKGNILERFSAQQFPDLHSELNLSSLELGDSALYFCASSVAPQGANYEQYFGPGTRLTVT.

The V gene is TRBV5-6, the J gene TRBJ1-6; D uncertain. V gave up 4 bases and J gave up 10 bases, with 12 bases separating them. This CDR3 is 13 amino acids long. Looked up from germline, CDR1 is SGHDT and CDR2 is YYEEEE. The CDR3 sequence is CASSGEGRSPLHF. CDR3 sequence (DNA): TGTGCCAGCAGCGGCGAAGGGAGGTCACCCCTCCACTTT.

This clone occurred once. V gene TRBV6-1 combines with J gene TRBJ1-6; D perhaps matches TRBD1 (5 bases). Germline-derived CDR1 and CDR2 are MNHNS and SASEGT. The V end was cut by 7 bases, the J end by 5 bases, with 12 bases between. The CDR3 is 14 amino acids. The CDR3 is CASMSRADNSPLHF. Here the CDR3 DNA reads TGTGCCAGCATGAGCAGGGCCGATAATTCACCCCTCCACTTT.

This clone was detected only once. This sequence joins TRBV21-1 and TRBJ2-7; TRBD1 reflects the table's D call only, with no check against the DNA. TRBV21-1 constitutes a pseudogene. The CDR3 sequence is 14 residues long. CDR3 nucleotides: TGTGCCAGCACGATGGGGACAGCATCCTACGAGCAGTACTTC. Its translation is CASTMGTASYEQYF.

This clone has a handful of counts. The chain employs TRBV5-1 and TRBJ1-3, with 8 bases lining up with TRBD1. The trim removed 0 bases at V and 0 bases at J, leaving 8 bases unmatched. In germline, CDR1 is SGHRS, CDR2 YFSETQ. The CDR3 has 18 residues. The CDR3 coding sequence is TGCGCCAGCAGCTTGGTGGGGCAGGGGGCGAACTCTGGAAACACCATATATTTT. It translates to CASSLVGQGANSGNTIYF. Full variable domain (rest looked up from reference TRBV5-1 and TRBJ1-3): KAGVTQTPRYLIKTRGQQVTLSCSPISGHRSVSWYQQTPGQGLQFLFEYFSETQRNKGNFPGRFSGRQFSNSRSEMNVSTLELGDSALYLCASSLVGQGANSGNTIYFGEGSWLTVV.

V gene TRBV30 combines with J gene TRBJ1-4, with unresolved D. The V gene lost 0 bases and the J gene lost 8 bases, with 7 bases spanning the gap. The CDR3 is made up of 12 amino acids. The V gene's germline CDR1 is GTSNPN and CDR2 SVGIG (reference sequence). CDR3 amino acids: CAWSVLGEKLFF. Written as DNA, the CDR3 is TGTGCCTGGAGTGTACTAGGGGAAAAACTGTTTTTT. Together with reference TRBV30 and TRBJ1-4, the CDR3 gives the full variable domain: SQTIHQWPATLVQPVGSPLSLECTVEGTSNPNLYWYRQAAGRGLQLLFYSVGIGQISSEVPQNLSASRPQDRQFILSSKKLLLSDSGFYLCAWSVLGEKLFFGSGTQLSVL.

The rearrangement joins TRBV9 to TRBJ1-3; D is unclear. Trimming pared 4 bases from V and 6 bases from J, leaving 17 bases between. The CDR3 totals 15 residues. The V gene's germline CDR1 is SGDLS and CDR2 YYNGEE. The CDR3, as DNA: TGTGCCAGCAGCCCGCGGGCCTCTTGGGAAAACACCATATATTTT. Translating gives CASSPRASWENTIYF.

This chain uses TRBV4-1 with TRBJ1-6, with D hard to call. CDR1 MGHRA and CDR2 YSYEKL come from the germline V gene. The CDR3 consists of 17 residues. With 4 bases removed from V and 1 base from J, the gap between germline ends came to 14 bases. The DNA of the CDR3 is TGCGCCAGCAGCCGCCCCCAGGATATGTCCTATAATTCACCCCTCCACTTT. Translation gives CASSRPQDMSYNSPLHF.

This chain uses TRBV13 with TRBJ2-3; D unresolved. Trimming shortened V by 2 bases and J by 3 bases, and 6 bases separated the two germline ends. Germline CDR1 PRHDT, CDR2 FYEKMQ (reference sequence). The CDR3 contains 13 residues. The CDR3 DNA reads as TGTGCCAGCAGCTTACCCGGGACAGATACGCAGTATTTT. This translates into CASSLPGTDTQYF. Based on the CDR3 plus reference TRBV13 and TRBJ2-3, the full variable domain is AAGVIQSPRHLIKEKRETATLKCYPIPRHDTVYWYQQGPGQDPQFLISFYEKMQSDKGSIPDRFSAQQFSDYHSELNMSSLELGDSALYFCASSLPGTDTQYFGPGTRLTVL.

The chain has TRBV5-4 and TRBJ2-5, with 8 nucleotides matching TRBD2. V was clipped by 4 bases and J by 4 bases; unmatched bases: 12. This CDR3 spans 16 amino acids. Germline CDR1 reads SGHNT; CDR2 reads YYREEE (reference sequence). This CDR3 reads CASSQDPGGGSETQYF. The DNA of the CDR3 is TGTGCCAGCAGCCAAGATCCCGGGGGGGGGTCAGAGACCCAGTACTTC.

The V call is TRBV9, the J call TRBJ1-2; D might be TRBD1 (5 bases). The CDR3 covers 12 residues. Germline V lookup: CDR1 SGDLS, CDR2 YYNGEE. The V end was cut by 8 bases, the J end by 5 bases, with 13 bases between. Here the CDR3 DNA reads TGTGCCAGGACAGCTGAGTTTTATGGCTACACCTTC. Translation: CARTAEFYGYTF.

This clone was seen only a few times. The V call is TRBV10-3, the J call TRBJ1-1; 7 bases map to TRBD1. The CDR3 spans 13 residues. The junction had 5 bases not matched to a gene; V was cut back by 3 bases and J by 7 bases. The germline V gene encodes CDR1 ENHRY and CDR2 SYGVKD. The CDR3 bases are TGTGCCATCAGTGATAAGGGGGCGGGTGAAGCTTTCTTT. It yields the protein CAISDKGAGEAFF.

The chain uses TRBV4-3 and TRBJ2-7; perhaps TRBD2 as D (6 bases). Germline CDR1 is LGHNA and CDR2 is YSLEER. V lost 4 bases to trimming and J lost 5 bases, with 15 bases between them. The CDR3 totals 14 residues. The DNA for the CDR3 is TGCGCCAGCAGCCCTTCCGGGGGTTTACACGAGCAGTACTTC. Its translation is CASSPSGGLHEQYF.

The rearrangement uses TRBV7-9 and TRBJ1-1; D is undetermined. V shed 8 bases and J shed 5 bases, with 21 bases lying between them. The CDR3 runs to 15 residues. CDR1 is SEHNR, CDR2 FQNEAQ, per germline (reference sequence). For the CDR3, the DNA is TGTGCCAGCGACGCCCCGGGTAGGGCGGGTACTGAAGCTTTCTTT. Its translation is CASDAPGRAGTEAFF.

This clone was counted once. The V and J genes are TRBV27 and TRBJ1-1; no definite D call. Between the trimmed V and J ends, which lost 0 bases and 3 bases, there was a span of 17 bases. The CDR3 runs to 17 residues. Germline CDR1 reads MNHEY; CDR2 reads SMNVEV (reference sequence). The CDR3 here is CASSLSFPFTWHTEAFF. The CDR3, as DNA: TGTGCCAGCAGTTTATCTTTCCCCTTCACATGGCACACTGAAGCTTTCTTT.

V gene TRBV30 combines with J gene TRBJ2-5; 11 bases fit TRBD1. The CDR3 has 13 residues. J lost 5 bases, V lost 5 bases, and 4 bases had no gene match. Germline V lookup: CDR1 GTSNPN, CDR2 SVGIG (reference sequence). Here the CDR3 reads CAWGTGGGETQYF. DNA of the CDR3: TGTGCCTGGGGGACAGGGGGTGGCGAGACCCAGTACTTC.